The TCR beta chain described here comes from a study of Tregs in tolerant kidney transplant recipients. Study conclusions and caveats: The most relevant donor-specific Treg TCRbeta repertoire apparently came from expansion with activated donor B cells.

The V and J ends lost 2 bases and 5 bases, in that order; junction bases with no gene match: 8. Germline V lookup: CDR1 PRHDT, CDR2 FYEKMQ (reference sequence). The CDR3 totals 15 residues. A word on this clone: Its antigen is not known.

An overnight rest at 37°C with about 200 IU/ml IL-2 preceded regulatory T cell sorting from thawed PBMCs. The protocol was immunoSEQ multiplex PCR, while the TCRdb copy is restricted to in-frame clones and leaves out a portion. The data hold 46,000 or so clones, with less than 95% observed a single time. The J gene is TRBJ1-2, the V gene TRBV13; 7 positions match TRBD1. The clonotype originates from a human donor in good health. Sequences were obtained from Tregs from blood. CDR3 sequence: CASSLWAGGRYGYTF. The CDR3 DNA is TGTGCCAGCAGCTTATGGGCAGGGGGAAGGTATGGCTACACCTTC.